This TCR beta chain was recorded in a study of blood T cell repertoires in COVID-19. The CDR3 consists of 11 residues. Germline-derived CDR1 and CDR2 are MNHEY and SVGAGI. Trimming removed 7 bases from V and 10 bases from J, with 13 bases in between. In the study's own analysis: Estimates of nucleated cell counts were drawn from the amplification of reference gene primers. Profiling relied on immunoSEQ multiplex PCR, and the TCRdb table lists in-frame clones only, not all of them. V and J calls and clone size follow that table, whereas D and trimming were derived from the DNA. The table records about 200,000 clones, 70% to 90% of them present only once.

The sequenced sample consisted of peripheral blood. V usage is TRBV6-5 and J usage is TRBJ1-1; tentative D call: TRBD1 (6 bases). This TCR was sampled from a woman in her 70s with COVID-19, enrolled during active disease. The CDR3 sequence: CASNNRQAAFF. The DNA for the CDR3 is TGTGCCAGCAACAACCGACAGGCAGCTTTCTTT.